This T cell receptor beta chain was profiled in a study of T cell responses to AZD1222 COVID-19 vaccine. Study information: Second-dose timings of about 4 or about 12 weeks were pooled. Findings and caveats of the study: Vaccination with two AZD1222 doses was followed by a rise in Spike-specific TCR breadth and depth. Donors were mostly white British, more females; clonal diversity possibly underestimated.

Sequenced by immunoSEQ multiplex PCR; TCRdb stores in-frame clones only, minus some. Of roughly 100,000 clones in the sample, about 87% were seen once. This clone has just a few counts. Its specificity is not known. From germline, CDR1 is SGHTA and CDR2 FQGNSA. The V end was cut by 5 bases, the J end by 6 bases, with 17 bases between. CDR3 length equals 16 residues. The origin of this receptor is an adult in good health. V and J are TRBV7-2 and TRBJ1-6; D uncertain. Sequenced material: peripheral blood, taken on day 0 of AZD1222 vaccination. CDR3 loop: CASSRLDRTGNSPLHF. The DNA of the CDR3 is TGTGCCAGCAGCCGTCTGGACCGTACCGGTAATTCACCCCTCCACTTT.